The rows below give T cell receptor beta chains drawn from one sample of a study of human T cells and chemical hapten exposure. TCRdb re-called the RACE reads with MiXCR, one entry per CDR3 protein. Seen here are 40,000 to 65,000 distinct CDR3 sequences, roughly 11% observed once, and the top ten hold about 2%. The specimen comprised whole blood, sampled in connection with sensitization to the hapten diphenylcyclopropenone (DPC). Every receptor here comes from a woman aged 40-49 years with alopecia areata. Some clones in this sample may be carry-over from other donors' samples. The CDR3 runs from the conserved cysteine through the conserved F or W. D genes are given only for firm matches. The listing skips clone size in some rows; elsewhere it reads once, few, many or a size class.

d_call,clone_size,j_call,v_call,cdr3_nt,cdr3_aa
-,few,TRBJ2-3,TRBV20-1,TGCAGTGCTAGAAGGCGAAGCACAGATACGCAGTATTTT,CSARRRSTDTQYF
TRBD2,many,TRBJ2-7,TRBV5-1,TGCGCCAGCAGCCCCACTAGCGGGAGCTCCTACGAGCAGTACTTC,CASSPTSGSSYEQYF
TRBD2,few,TRBJ2-7,TRBV7-9,TGTGCCAGCAGCCCTCCCGGGACTAGCGGCTTCTACGAGCAGTACTTC,CASSPPGTSGFYEQYF
-,many,TRBJ2-7,TRBV6-6,TGTGCCAGCTGCGCGACAGGAACCTACGAGCAGTACTTC,CASCATGTYEQYF
-,few,TRBJ2-1,TRBV7-2,TGTGCCAGCAGCTCTCCAGGGGTCAATGAGCAGTTCTTC,CASSSPGVNEQFF
-,few,TRBJ2-7,TRBV7-2,TGTGCCAGCAGCTTAGAGTACGGGCGGGCACAGTACTTC,CASSLEYGRAQYF
TRBD2,many,TRBJ2-1,TRBV5-4,TGTGCCAGCAGCTTGGGTGGCGGGGGGGCCCCCTACAATGAGCAGTTCTTC,CASSLGGGGAPYNEQFF
TRBD1,many,TRBJ1-1,TRBV12-3/TRBV12-4,TGTGCCAGCAGCCAAATAACAGGGGTTACTGAAGCTTTCTTT,CASSQITGVTEAFF
-,many,TRBJ2-1,TRBV28,TGTGCCAGCAGTATGGACTCGGGGCGGAATGAGCAGTTCTTC,CASSMDSGRNEQFF
-,-,TRBJ1-5,TRBV5-5,TGTGCCAGCAGCCCGATTGGCGAGCCCCAGCATTTT,CASSPIGEPQHF
-,many,TRBJ1-5,TRBV18,TGTGCCAGCTCACGGACAACCCTAGGTAGTCAGCCCCAGCATTTT,CASSRTTLGSQPQHF
-,many,TRBJ1-3,TRBV6-7,TGTGCCAGCAGTTACCCCGCCGGGGCAGCAACGAGCTCTGGAAACACCATATATTTT,CASSYPAGAATSSGNTIYF
-,-,TRBJ1-1,TRBV10-2,TGCGCCAGCAGTGTAAGGGAATCCACTGAAGCTTTCTTT,CASSVRESTEAFF
-,many,TRBJ2-3,TRBV12-3/TRBV12-4,TGTGCCGCTAGCTCCGGGAATGGAGATACGCAGTATTTT,CAASSGNGDTQYF
TRBD1,-,TRBJ1-4,TRBV6-6,TGTGTCAGCAGTTACGGGACAGTTAATGAAAAACTGTTTTTT,CVSSYGTVNEKLFF
-,-,TRBJ2-1,TRBV4-3,TGCGCCAGCAGCCAAGCAGTACCCCCCCCCTACAATGAGCAGTTCTTC,CASSQAVPPPYNEQFF
TRBD1,-,TRBJ1-1,TRBV7-3,TGTGCCAGCAGCTCGGACAGGGAAGCTGAAGCTTTCTTT,CASSSDREAEAFF
TRBD2,many,TRBJ2-3,TRBV3-1,TGTGCCAGCAGCCAAGGCGGGGGGGCAGATACGCAGTATTTT,CASSQGGGADTQYF
-,many,TRBJ2-7,TRBV6-1,TGTGCCAGCAGTGAAGTCGGGTTCTACGAGCAGTACTTC,CASSEVGFYEQYF
TRBD2,many,TRBJ2-5,TRBV19,TGTGCCAGTAGTAGCGGGGGAACGAAGACCCAGTACTTC,CASSSGGTKTQYF
TRBD1,few,TRBJ1-6,TRBV6-1,TGTGCCAGCATGTTGGGACAGGTGGGCCCCCTCCACTTT,CASMLGQVGPLHF
-,many,TRBJ1-1,TRBV11-2,TGTGCCAGCAGCTTAGCCTTACAGAACACTGAAGCTTTCTTT,CASSLALQNTEAFF
-,medium-sized,TRBJ2-2,TRBV6-5,TGTGCCAGCAGTTACGCAGGAACCGGGGAGCTGTTTTTT,CASSYAGTGELFF
-,many,TRBJ1-2,TRBV19,TGTGCCAGTAGTGTCAACAGAAATTCGGACTATGGCTACACCTTC,CASSVNRNSDYGYTF
-,-,TRBJ1-5,TRBV20-1,TGCAGTGCTAACCCTTTGTCTAGCAATCAGCCCCAGCATTTT,CSANPLSSNQPQHF
TRBD2,-,TRBJ2-2,TRBV6-1,TGTGCCAGCAGGAAGGTAGCGGGAGAGGGAACCGGGGAGCTGTTTTTT,CASRKVAGEGTGELFF
TRBD1,-,TRBJ2-3,TRBV7-9,TGTGCCAGCAGCTTAGCCGAACAGGGGGAGACGCAGTATTTT,CASSLAEQGETQYF
TRBD2,few,TRBJ2-2,TRBV7-2,TGTGCCAGCAGCTTTAGCGGGGCCGCAGGGGAGCTGTTTTTT,CASSFSGAAGELFF
-,-,TRBJ2-7,TRBV28,TGTGCCAGCAGTCCCCTGCGGGGGCCCTACGAGCAGTACTTC,CASSPLRGPYEQYF
TRBD2,-,TRBJ2-3,TRBV20-1,TGCAGTGCTAGTCCAGTCGACTTAGCGGGGCCCACAGATACGCAGTATTTT,CSASPVDLAGPTDTQYF
-,many,TRBJ2-4,TRBV12-3/TRBV12-4,TGTGCCAGCAGTTTATCGTCCATTCAGTACTTC,CASSLSSIQYF
-,-,TRBJ2-5,TRBV11-3,TGTGCCAGCAGCTTACAGCAGGATGCCGGGGCCCGGGAGACCCAGTACTTC,CASSLQQDAGARETQYF
-,-,TRBJ1-1,TRBV7-2,TGTGCCAGCAGCTTAGCCACAGCATGGAGGAGCGGAGCTTTCTTT,CASSLATAWRSGAFF
-,many,TRBJ2-1,TRBV29-1,TGCAGCGTTGACCCAGGAGAGCAGTTCTTC,CSVDPGEQFF
-,many,TRBJ2-1,TRBV28,TGTGCCAGCGCGGGGTACAATGAGCAGTTCTTC,CASAGYNEQFF
-,-,TRBJ2-5,TRBV10-1,TGCGCCAGCAGTGAGTCTACCAGCCGGGAGACCCAGTACTTC,CASSESTSRETQYF
TRBD1,-,TRBJ1-1,TRBV7-3,TGTGCCAGCAGAACGACAGGGGACACTGAAGCTTTCTTT,CASRTTGDTEAFF
-,few,TRBJ2-5,TRBV11-3,TGTGCCAGCAGCGGCCCGGACAGTCTTCAAGAGACCCAGTACTTC,CASSGPDSLQETQYF
-,-,TRBJ1-1,TRBV12-3/TRBV12-4,TGTGCCAGCGCAACGCAAGGGCAGGGGCAAGCTTTCTTT,CASATQGQGQAFF